These 21 T cell receptor beta chains share one sample of origin, sequenced in a study of radiation and T cells in renal cell carcinoma. Treatment given: treatment-naive control, cytoreductive nephrectomy. Assay used: immunoSEQ multiplex PCR; TCRdb lists only in-frame clones, some missing. Of 4,000 or so clones in the sample, more than 70% were seen once. The specimen was tumor tissue, collected from a patient whose treatment was nephrectomy without radiotherapy. The receptor source for this set is a man aged 50-59 years with renal cell carcinoma.

This rearrangement joins TRBV4-3 to TRBJ2-1; D is unclear. CDR3 size: 16 residues. V gave up 1 base and J gave up 2 bases, with 12 bases separating them. The V gene's germline CDR1 is LGHNA and CDR2 YSLEER. The CDR3 is CASSQGRRYPYNEQFF. The CDR3 DNA reads TGCGCCAGCAGCCAAGGGCGAAGGTATCCCTACAATGAGCAGTTCTTC.

CDR3 sequence (DNA): TGTGCCAGCAGTTCAGTCATGGGACAGGGGGCTTACGAGCAGTACTTC. Its protein is CASSSVMGQGAYEQYF. The V and J genes are TRBV28 and TRBJ2-7; TRBD1 matches at 12 bases. The V segment lost 4 bases and the J segment 4 bases; nucleotides outside the gene matches: 8. This CDR3 has 16 amino acids. The germline gives CDR1 MDHEN, CDR2 SYDVKM.

The V call is TRBV5-1, the J call TRBJ2-1, with 13 nucleotides matching TRBD2. V was clipped by 4 bases and J by 5 bases; unmatched bases: 3. CDR1 is SGHRS and CDR2 is YFSETQ in the germline V gene. The CDR3 is 15 residues long. The chain's CDR3 is CASSPGLAGDNEQFF. DNA for the CDR3: TGCGCCAGCAGCCCAGGACTAGCGGGGGACAATGAGCAGTTCTTC.

V and J are TRBV6-1 and TRBJ2-3, with TRBD2 matching 12 bases. Per the germline V gene, CDR1 is MNHNS and CDR2 is SASEGT. Trimming at V came to 7 bases and at J to 6 bases, leaving 2 bases not matched to a gene. The CDR3 covers 13 residues. Here the CDR3 reads CASTTSGRDTQYF. The CDR3 DNA is TGTGCCAGCACTACTAGCGGGAGGGATACGCAGTATTTT.

This clone was counted a few times. V gene TRBV29-1 combines with J gene TRBJ2-3; the D is unclear. This CDR3 has 13 amino acids. CDR1 and CDR2 from the germline V gene are SQVTM and ANQGSEA. The ends were cut back, 5 bases at V and 1 base at J, with 10 bases in the middle. CDR3 nucleotides: TGCAGCGTTAATCCCGGCGGCACAGATACGCAGTATTTT. It yields the protein CSVNPGGTDTQYF.

In its sample, this clone was seen a few times. This rearrangement joins TRBV4-3 to TRBJ1-2, with 9 bases identical to TRBD1. Germline V lookup: CDR1 LGHNA, CDR2 YSLEER. This CDR3 contains 17 residues. V shed 0 bases, J shed 0 bases, and the junction held 5 bases outside the gene matches. DNA of the CDR3: TGCGCCAGCAGCCAAGATTGGGACAGGGCCACTAACTATGGCTACACCTTC. Amino acids: CASSQDWDRATNYGYTF.

The chain is built from TRBV29-1 and TRBJ2-2; TRBD2 matches 12 bases. CDR1 SQVTM and CDR2 ANQGSEA come from the germline V gene. The CDR3 length is 16 residues. V lost 3 bases to trimming and J lost 6 bases; unmatched junction nucleotides: 8. DNA of the CDR3: TGCAGCGTTGAGGGACTAGCGGGCTCCCGGGCCGGGGAGCTGTTTTTT. It yields the protein CSVEGLAGSRAGELFF.

The chain couples TRBV6-1 to TRBJ1-4; D possibly corresponds to TRBD1 (6 bases). Germline V gene lookup returns CDR1 MNHNS and CDR2 SASEGT. V was pared by 2 bases and J by 8 bases, with 15 bases between. The CDR3 spans 15 residues. The CDR3: CASSEWGGGREKLFF. The DNA for the CDR3 is TGTGCCAGCAGTGAATGGGGGGGCGGCCGGGAAAAACTGTTTTTT.

V gene TRBV15 combines with J gene TRBJ2-7; a possible D gene is TRBD1 (5 bases). This CDR3 is 14 amino acids long. Germline CDR1 and CDR2: LNHNV and YYDKDF (reference sequence). The V gene lost 0 bases and the J gene lost 4 bases, with 10 bases spanning the gap. The CDR3 is CATSRDIGAYEQYF. The CDR3 bases are TGTGCCACCAGCAGAGATATAGGGGCTTACGAGCAGTACTTC.

V usage is TRBV9 and J usage is TRBJ2-3; D may correspond to TRBD1 or TRBD2 (5 bases each). Per germline, CDR1 SGDLS and CDR2 YYNGEE. The CDR3 runs to 16 residues. V dropped 1 base and J dropped 1 base, with 13 bases sitting between them. In DNA form, the CDR3 reads TGTGCCAGCAGCGTATGGAGTGGGGGTGGCACAGATACGCAGTATTTT. This encodes CASSVWSGGGTDTQYF. The whole variable domain, filled in from reference TRBV9 and TRBJ2-3, reads DSGVTQTPKHLITATGQRVTLRCSPRSGDLSVYWYQQSLDQGLQFLIQYYNGEERAKGNILERFSAQQFPDLHSELNLSSLELGDSALYFCASSVWSGGGTDTQYFGPGTRLTVL.

The J gene is TRBJ2-1, the V gene TRBV11-2; 10 bases are shared with TRBD2. Germline-derived CDR1 and CDR2 are SGHAT and FQNNGV. This CDR3 is 13 amino acids long. The V and J ends lost 6 bases and 6 bases, in that order; junction bases with no gene match: 2. The CDR3 spells CASSRTSGNEQFF. Here the CDR3 DNA reads TGTGCCAGCAGTCGGACTAGCGGCAATGAGCAGTTCTTC.

This clone was observed a handful of times. V gene TRBV25-1 combines with J gene TRBJ2-2; weak D call: TRBD1 (5 bases). The CDR3 contains 15 residues. In germline, CDR1 is MGHDK, CDR2 SYGVNS. Trimming cost V 1 base and J 6 bases, with 12 bases left between them. The CDR3 sequence: CASSELGPGAGELFF. CDR3 nucleotide sequence: TGTGCCAGCAGTGAATTGGGGCCCGGCGCCGGGGAGCTGTTTTTT.

This chain connects TRBV5-1 to TRBJ2-7, with 8 bases matching TRBD1. CDR3 length: 13 residues. CDR1 SGHRS and CDR2 YFSETQ come from the germline V gene. J lost 3 bases, V lost 4 bases, and 3 bases had no gene match. The CDR3 coding sequence is TGCGCCAGCAGCCGGGACAGGAGCTACGAGCAGTACTTC. It yields the protein CASSRDRSYEQYF.

This chain joins TRBV7-8 and TRBJ1-1; TRBD1 agrees at 7 bases. The CDR3 is 14 amino acids. Germline loops: CDR1 SGHVS, CDR2 FQNEAQ. J was trimmed by 10 bases and V by 5 bases; bases with no gene match: 13. CDR3 DNA: TGTGCCAGCAGCCCGGTGACAGGGTCTCGTGGAGCTTTCTTT. Its translation is CASSPVTGSRGAFF.

J is TRBJ2-7 and V is TRBV19, with D uncertain. The V gene lost 3 bases and the J gene lost 7 bases, with 13 bases spanning the gap. Per the germline V gene, CDR1 is LNHDA and CDR2 is SQIVND (reference sequence). There are 13 residues in the CDR3. The CDR3 loop reads CASSISASGEQYF. The CDR3 region has the DNA TGTGCCAGTAGTATCAGTGCTTCGGGTGAGCAGTACTTC. Based on the CDR3 plus reference TRBV19 and TRBJ2-7, the full variable domain is DGGITQSPKYLFRKEGQNVTLSCEQNLNHDAMYWYRQDPGQGLRLIYYSQIVNDFQKGDIAEGYSVSREKKESFPLTVTSAQKNPTAFYLCASSISASGEQYFGPGTRLTVT.

CDR3 bases: TGTGCCAGCAGCAAACCGGTCCAGCCCCAGCATTTT. As protein: CASSKPVQPQHF. The chain links TRBV21-1 to TRBJ1-5. TRBV21-1 counts as a pseudogene. CDR3 size: 12 residues.

Of note for this clone: The junction does not match germline at one end; this may be a read error. This chain joins TRBV10-3 and TRBJ2-7; a weak D match, TRBD1 (6 bases). This CDR3 comprises 12 residues. Germline lookup yields CDR1 ENHRY and CDR2 SYGVKD. This CDR3 reads CTISAGDNEQYF. The CDR3, as DNA: TGTACCATCAGTGCAGGGGATAACGAGCAGTACTTC.

The genes are TRBV2 and TRBJ2-5; TRBD2 aligns across 9 bases. Germline V gene data show CDR1 as SNHLY and CDR2 as FYNNEI. J was trimmed by 2 bases and V by 1 base; bases with no gene match: 5. The CDR3 has 16 amino acids. CDR3 nucleotide sequence: TGTGCCAGCAGTGAAGGGACTAGCGTCACACAAGAGACCCAGTACTTC. This codes for CASSEGTSVTQETQYF.

The chain uses TRBV7-6 and TRBJ2-1; weak D call: TRBD1 (12 bases). CDR1 SGHVS and CDR2 FNYEAQ come from the germline V gene. This CDR3 spans 18 amino acids. V was clipped by 5 bases and J by 5 bases, with 25 bases between them. The CDR3 spells CASSVGQGASGRHNEQFF. The CDR3 nucleotides are TGTGCCAGCAGCGTGGGACAGGGGGCTAGCGGGAGGCACAATGAGCAGTTCTTC. Looking up the rest from reference TRBV7-6 and TRBJ2-1 gives the full variable domain: GAGVSQSPRYKVTKRGQDVALRCDPISGHVSLYWYRQALGQGPEFLTYFNYEAQQDKSGLPNDRFSAERPEGSISTLTIQRTEQRDSAMYRCASSVGQGASGRHNEQFFGPGTRLTVL.

The chain uses TRBV11-3 and TRBJ1-1, with D possibly being TRBD1 (5 bases). Germline CDR1 and CDR2: SGHNT and YENEEA. Trimming shortened V by 6 bases and J by 5 bases, and 7 bases separated the two germline ends. CDR3 length equals 11 residues. The DNA of the CDR3 is TGTGCCAGCAGGGGGGGGACTGAAGCTTTCTTT. The encoded protein is CASRGGTEAFF.

This clone was seen only a few times. The chain recombines TRBV11-3 with TRBJ2-7, with a weak D call TRBD2 (6 bases). This CDR3 is built from 17 residues. The V gene's germline CDR1 is SGHNT and CDR2 YENEEA. Between the trimmed V and J ends, which lost 1 base and 3 bases, there was a span of 19 bases. The DNA for the CDR3 is TGTGCCAGCAGCTTAGGACCCGATGGGACTGGGGGCTACGAGCAGTACTTC. Translation gives CASSLGPDGTGGYEQYF. The whole variable domain, filled in from reference TRBV11-3 and TRBJ2-7, reads EAGVVQSPRYKIIEKKQPVAFWCNPISGHNTLYWYLQNLGQGPELLIRYENEEAVDDSQLPKDRFSAERLKGVDSTLKIQPAELGDSAVYLCASSLGPDGTGGYEQYFGPGTRLTVT.